Following are 28 T cell receptor beta chains from one sample sequenced in a study of T cell repertoires in cytomegalovirus infection. These receptors have no identified antigens. TCRdb processed the reads anew with MiXCR; each CDR3 protein has one entry. The data contain over 250,000 distinct CDR3 sequences, under 25% of them singletons. The sequences come from cultured PBMCs, collected from culture after CMV antigen stimulation. The receptors come from a human donor in good health (CMV status not recorded). Some clones in this sample may be carry-over from other donors' samples.

This clonotype showed up just a few times. The chain employs TRBV27 and TRBJ2-7; D is tentatively TRBD1 or TRBD2 (5 bases each). The CDR3 sequence is 15 residues long. Trimming removed 6 bases from V and 4 bases from J, with 19 bases in between. CDR1 MNHEY and CDR2 SMNVEV come from the germline V gene (reference sequence). The CDR3 sequence is CASSQTGTRLYEQYF. The CDR3 DNA sequence: TGTGCCAGCAGCCAGACCGGGACGAGATTGTACGAGCAGTACTTC.

This rearrangement joins TRBV29-1 to TRBJ1-1; 11 bases are shared with TRBD1. This CDR3 is built from 16 residues. CDR1 and CDR2 from the germline V gene are SQVTM and ANQGSEA. With 6 bases clipped from V and 1 base from J, the junction kept 10 bases outside the gene matches. The CDR3 DNA reads as TGCAGCGTCCAACGGACAGGGGGCGAGTGGAACACTGAAGCTTTCTTT. Its translation is CSVQRTGGEWNTEAFF.

This clonotype was counted between two and nine times. The chain combines TRBV28 with TRBJ1-4; the match to TRBD1 covers 7 bases. CDR1 is MDHEN and CDR2 is SYDVKM in the germline V gene. The CDR3 covers 14 residues. V lost 7 bases and J lost 6; bases outside the gene matches: 8. This chain's CDR3 is CASMSDRIYEKLFF. The CDR3 DNA sequence: TGTGCCAGCATGTCGGACAGGATTTATGAAAAACTGTTTTTT.

This chain joins TRBV24-1 and TRBJ2-1; 12 bases agree with TRBD1. After removal of 5 bases from V and 8 bases from J, the junction contained 9 bases not matched to a gene. Germline lookup yields CDR1 KGHDR and CDR2 SFDVKD. This CDR3 comprises 16 residues. Written as DNA, the CDR3 is TGTGCCACCAGTGTTTTTGGGACAGGGGGCTCCTATGAGCAGTTCTTC. Translating it yields CATSVFGTGGSYEQFF.

The rearrangement uses TRBV25-1 and TRBJ1-1; tentatively, D is TRBD1 (6 bases). The CDR3 runs to 15 residues. In germline, CDR1 is MGHDK, CDR2 SYGVNS. V lost 1 base, J lost 5 bases, and 14 bases lay in between. The CDR3 coding sequence is TGTGCCAGCAGTGAATGGGGGCAGGGCTGGACTGAAGCTTTCTTT. This encodes CASSEWGQGWTEAFF.

The chain has TRBV20-1 and TRBJ2-2; perhaps TRBD2 as D (5 bases). Germline values: CDR1 DFQATT, CDR2 SNEGSKA (reference sequence). The CDR3 is made up of 13 amino acids. V lost 4 bases and J 1 base, leaving 7 bases between the germline ends. CDR3 amino acids: CSATSGNTGELFF. The DNA of the CDR3 is TGCAGTGCTACCAGCGGGAACACCGGGGAGCTGTTTTTT.

The rearrangement links TRBV6-2 or TRBV6-3 to TRBJ2-7; tentative D call: TRBD1 (5 bases). The CDR3 spans 13 residues. Germline V CDR1 and CDR2: MNHEY, SVGEGT. With 0 bases removed from V and 2 bases from J, the gap between germline ends came to 5 bases. The DNA of the CDR3 is TGTGCCAGCAGTTACTCGGACACCTACGAGCAGTACTTC. Its protein product is CASSYSDTYEQYF.

This clonotype was detected ten times or more. V gene TRBV12-3 or TRBV12-4 combines with J gene TRBJ2-6, with 7 bases matching TRBD1. The CDR3 contains 18 residues. Trimming took 4 bases from V and 0 from J; bases not matched to a gene: 9. The CDR3 DNA reads TGTGCCAGCAGTTGGGGACAGTCCCTAAGCTCTGGGGCCAACGTCCTGACTTTC. Encoded protein: CASSWGQSLSSGANVLTF.

The V call is TRBV7-8, the J call TRBJ2-7, with D uncertain. V lost 5 bases and J lost 4, with 6 bases in between. The CDR3 spans 11 residues. Germline-derived CDR1 and CDR2 are SGHVS and FQNEAQ. The DNA for the CDR3 is TGTGCCAGCAGCGCCAAATACGAGCAGTACGTC. Translated, it gives CASSAKYEQYV.

This clonotype was observed a handful of times. The rearrangement joins TRBV19 to TRBJ1-1, with a possible D match to TRBD1 (5 bases). CDR3 length equals 13 residues. V shed 6 bases and J shed 6 bases, with 14 bases lying between them. Germline-derived CDR1 and CDR2 are LNHDA and SQIVND (reference sequence). The chain's CDR3 is CASSKLGAAEAFF. As DNA, the CDR3 is TGTGCCAGTAGCAAACTCGGGGCCGCTGAAGCTTTCTTT. The entire variable domain, with the rest obtained from reference TRBV19 and TRBJ1-1, is as follows: DGGITQSPKYLFRKEGQNVTLSCEQNLNHDAMYWYRQDPGQGLRLIYYSQIVNDFQKGDIAEGYSVSREKKESFPLTVTSAQKNPTAFYLCASSKLGAAEAFFGQGTRLTVV.

There are a few counts of this clonotype. Written as DNA, the CDR3 is TGTGCCAGTAGTATCCTCCTCGGGTCCGGGGAGCTGTTTTTT. It yields the protein CASSILLGSGELFF. V and J are TRBV19 and TRBJ2-2; D unresolved. The CDR3 contains 14 residues. The V end lost 3 bases, the J end lost 6 bases, and 11 bases lay between the germline ends. The germline gives CDR1 LNHDA, CDR2 SQIVND (reference sequence).

This clonotype was detected only a few times. This chain links TRBV9 with TRBJ2-1; D gene uncertain. The germline gives CDR1 SGDLS, CDR2 YYNGEE. The CDR3 spans 15 residues. The V end lost 0 bases, the J end lost 10 bases, and 17 bases lay between the germline ends. CDR3: CASSVATDEALEQFF. CDR3 coding DNA: TGTGCCAGCAGCGTAGCTACAGATGAGGCTTTGGAGCAGTTCTTC. Full variable domain (missing parts from reference TRBV9 and TRBJ2-1): DSGVTQTPKHLITATGQRVTLRCSPRSGDLSVYWYQQSLDQGLQFLIQYYNGEERAKGNILERFSAQQFPDLHSELNLSSLELGDSALYFCASSVATDEALEQFFGPGTRLTVL.

This clonotype was detected a few times. J is TRBJ2-3 and V is TRBV10-3; D remains unclear. The germline V gene encodes CDR1 ENHRY and CDR2 SYGVKD. The V gene lost 10 bases and the J gene lost 2 bases, with 13 bases spanning the gap. The CDR3 sequence is 13 residues long. The CDR3 coding sequence is TGTGCCACCACGGGCAGAAACACAGATACGCAGTATTTT. Its protein is CATTGRNTDTQYF.

Concerning this clonotype: The junction departs from germline at one end; a sequencing error may be responsible. This chain joins TRBV4-1 and TRBJ2-7; 9 positions match TRBD1. CDR1 is MGHRA, CDR2 YSYEKL, per germline. The CDR3 extends over 15 amino acids. The CDR3 spells CASSQEMTGGYEQYF. The CDR3 DNA sequence: TGTGCCAGCAGCCAGGAGATGACAGGGGGCTACGAGCAGTACTTC.

This clonotype was observed a few times. The V and J genes are TRBV20-1 and TRBJ2-1; TRBD2 aligns across 8 bases. The CDR3 sequence is 15 residues long. CDR1 is DFQATT and CDR2 is SNEGSKA in the germline V gene (reference sequence). Losses at the gene ends were 5 bases for V and 8 bases for J; bases not matched to a gene: 14. Written as DNA, the CDR3 is TGCAGTGCTTTGAGGGGGAGCGGGAGCTTCCATGAGCAGTTCTTC. Its protein product is CSALRGSGSFHEQFF.

The rearrangement links TRBV25-1 to TRBJ2-7; 9 positions agree with TRBD2. The germline V gene has CDR1 MGHDK and CDR2 SYGVNS. V was clipped by 3 bases and J by 8 bases; unmatched bases: 2. This CDR3 is 12 amino acids long. In nucleotides, the CDR3 is TGTGCCAGCAGTGAGCGGGAGGGGAAGCAGTACGTC. Amino acids: CASSEREGKQYV.

In its sample, this clonotype was seen many times. The rearrangement uses TRBV7-2 and TRBJ2-7; 9 bases are shared with TRBD2. The J segment lost 2 bases and the V segment lost 0 bases, leaving 2 bases of the junction unmatched. The CDR3 length is 15 residues. The germline CDR1 and CDR2 sequences are SGHTA and FQGNSA. The CDR3: CASSLARGGAYEQYF. CDR3 in DNA: TGTGCCAGCAGCTTAGCGCGGGGGGGCGCCTACGAGCAGTACTTC.

This clonotype was observed a handful of times. The V gene is TRBV7-9, the J gene TRBJ2-3; 12 nucleotides line up with TRBD2. Germline CDR1 reads SEHNR; CDR2 reads FQNEAQ (reference sequence). The CDR3 runs to 19 residues. V was clipped by 3 bases and J by 0 bases; unmatched bases: 10. CDR3: CASSFGRLAGVPSTDTQYF. CDR3 bases: TGTGCCAGCAGCTTCGGGAGACTAGCGGGAGTACCCAGCACAGATACGCAGTATTTT. Supplemented by reference TRBV7-9 and TRBJ2-3, the full variable domain reads DTGVSQNPRHKITKRGQNVTFRCDPISEHNRLYWYRQTLGQGPEFLTYFQNEAQLEKSRLLSDRFSAERPKGSFSTLEIQRTEQGDSAMYLCASSFGRLAGVPSTDTQYFGPGTRLTVL.

The chain uses TRBV28 and TRBJ1-5; maybe TRBD1 (5 bases). The CDR3 runs 14 residues. Trimming pared 2 bases from V and 9 bases from J, leaving 14 bases between. CDR1 is MDHEN and CDR2 is SYDVKM in the germline V gene. The CDR3 protein is CASSLGTGDLPQHF. Here the CDR3 DNA reads TGTGCCAGCAGTTTAGGGACTGGGGATCTGCCCCAGCATTTT.

V usage is TRBV12-3 or TRBV12-4 and J usage is TRBJ2-7; possibly TRBD2 for D (5 bases). There are 15 residues in the CDR3. V was cut by 4 bases and J by 7 bases, with 20 bases left in between. The CDR3 DNA reads as TGTGCCAGCAGTTGGAGTGTGAGGGCGAGGGAGGAGCAGTACTTC. As protein: CASSWSVRAREEQYF.

This clonotype turned up a few times. The rearrangement uses TRBV7-4 and TRBJ1-5; no clear D gene. The germline V gene encodes CDR1 SGHVT and CDR2 SQSDAQ. There are 13 residues in the CDR3. Trimming left V 5 bases short and J 7 bases short, with 12 bases between. CDR3 sequence: CASSVSGGQPQHF. Written as DNA, the CDR3 is TGTGCCAGCAGCGTCAGCGGTGGGCAGCCCCAGCATTTT.

The chain uses TRBV7-4 and TRBJ2-5, with a tentative D call TRBD1 (6 bases). The germline V gene has CDR1 SGHVT and CDR2 SQSDAQ. This CDR3 is built from 14 residues. Trimming removed 5 bases at V and 0 bases at J, with 10 bases between. The DNA for the CDR3 is TGTGCCAGCAGCCAACAGGGATACCAAGAGACCCAGTACTTC. Translation gives CASSQQGYQETQYF.

This chain connects TRBV27 to TRBJ1-1, with TRBD1 identical over 11 bases. There are 17 residues in the CDR3. V lost 1 base and J lost 6; bases outside the gene matches: 10. Germline CDR1 MNHEY, CDR2 SMNVEV (reference sequence). The CDR3 region has the DNA TGTGCCAGCAGTTTATTCTGGGACAGGGGGATTCCATCTGAAGCTTTCTTT. Translation gives CASSLFWDRGIPSEAFF.

The V and J genes are TRBV7-3 and TRBJ2-2, with 10 positions matching TRBD1. This CDR3 region has 16 residues. Germline V gives CDR1 SGHTA, CDR2 FQGTGA. With 5 bases clipped from V and 5 bases from J, the junction kept 8 bases outside the gene matches. In nucleotides, the CDR3 is TGTGCCAGCAGCGCGACAGGGGGCACAAGAACCGGGGAGCTGTTTTTT. Its translation is CASSATGGTRTGELFF.

This clonotype was counted only a few times. The rearrangement uses TRBV7-6 and TRBJ1-4; 9 bases are shared with TRBD1. V shed 5 bases and J 6 bases; nucleotides not matched to a gene: 10. This CDR3 has 16 residues. In germline, CDR1 is SGHVS, CDR2 FNYEAQ. CDR3 sequence reads: CASSAFNRGLDEKLFF. CDR3 sequence (DNA): TGTGCCAGCAGCGCGTTCAACAGGGGGCTGGATGAAAAACTGTTTTTT.

This clonotype has a count of ten or more. The rearrangement uses TRBV7-2 and TRBJ2-1; 10 positions match TRBD2. V lost 4 bases and J lost 2; bases outside the gene matches: 2. The germline V gene has CDR1 SGHTA and CDR2 FQGNSA. The CDR3 loop spans 15 amino acids. The CDR3 is CASSSLAGPYNEQFF. CDR3 DNA: TGTGCCAGCAGCTCACTAGCGGGACCCTACAATGAGCAGTTCTTC.

The sample holds many counts of this clonotype. V is TRBV7-2 and J is TRBJ2-7; TRBD2 is a possible D gene (5 bases). The germline gives CDR1 SGHTA, CDR2 FQGNSA. Deletions cut 0 bases from V and 5 bases from J, with 14 bases between. CDR3 length: 15 amino acids. CDR3 sequence reads: CASSLATTADHEQYF. The CDR3 bases are TGTGCCAGCAGCTTAGCGACTACGGCCGACCACGAGCAGTACTTC.

This clonotype was seen ten or more times. The DNA for the CDR3 is TGTGCCAGCAGCTTCCAGGGGGCCGGCTCCTACGAGCAGTACTTC. Its translation: CASSFQGAGSYEQYF. The chain joins TRBV7-2 to TRBJ2-7, with TRBD1 matching 8 bases. Germline V CDR1 and CDR2: SGHTA, FQGNSA. This CDR3 is built from 15 residues. The junction had 4 bases not matched to a gene; V was cut back by 3 bases and J by 0 bases.